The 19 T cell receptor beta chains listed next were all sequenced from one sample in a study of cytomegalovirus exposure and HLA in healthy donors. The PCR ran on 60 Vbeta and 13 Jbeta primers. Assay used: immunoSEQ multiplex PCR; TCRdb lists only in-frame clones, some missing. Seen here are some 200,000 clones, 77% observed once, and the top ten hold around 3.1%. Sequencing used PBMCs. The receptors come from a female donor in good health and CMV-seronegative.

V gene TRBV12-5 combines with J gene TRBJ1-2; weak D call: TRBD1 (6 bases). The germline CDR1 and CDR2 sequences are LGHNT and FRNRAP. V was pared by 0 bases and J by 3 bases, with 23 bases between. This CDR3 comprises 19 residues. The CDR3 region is CASGLVLFPRGEGDYGYTF. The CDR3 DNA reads TGTGCTAGTGGTTTGGTACTCTTTCCCAGGGGTGAGGGGGACTATGGCTACACCTTC.

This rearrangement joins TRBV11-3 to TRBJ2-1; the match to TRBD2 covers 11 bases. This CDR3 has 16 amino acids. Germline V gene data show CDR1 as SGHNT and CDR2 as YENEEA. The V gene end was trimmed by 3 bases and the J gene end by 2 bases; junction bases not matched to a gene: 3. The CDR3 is CASSFGSGGAYNEQFF. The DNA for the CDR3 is TGTGCCAGCAGCTTCGGTAGCGGGGGGGCCTACAATGAGCAGTTCTTC.

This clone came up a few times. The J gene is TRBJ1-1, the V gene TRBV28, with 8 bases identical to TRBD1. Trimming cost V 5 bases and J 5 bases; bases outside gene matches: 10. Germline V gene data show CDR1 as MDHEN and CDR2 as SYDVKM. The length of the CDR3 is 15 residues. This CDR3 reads CASSPWTGSRTEAFF. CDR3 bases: TGTGCCAGCAGTCCATGGACAGGGTCGCGAACTGAAGCTTTCTTT.

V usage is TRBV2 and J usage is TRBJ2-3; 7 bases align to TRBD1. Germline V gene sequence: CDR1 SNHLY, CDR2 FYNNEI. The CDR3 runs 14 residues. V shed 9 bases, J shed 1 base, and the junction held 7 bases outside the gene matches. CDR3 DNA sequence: TGTGCCAGTAGAAGACAGGGAGGCACAGATACGCAGTATTTT. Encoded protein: CASRRQGGTDTQYF.

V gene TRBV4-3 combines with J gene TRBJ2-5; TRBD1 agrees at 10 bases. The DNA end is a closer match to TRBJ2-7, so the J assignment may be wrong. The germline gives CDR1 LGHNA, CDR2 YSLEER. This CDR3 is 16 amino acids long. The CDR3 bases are TGCGCCAGCAGCCCTTCAGGGACAGGGGAATCCTACGAGCAGTACTTC. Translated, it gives CASSPSGTGESYEQYF.

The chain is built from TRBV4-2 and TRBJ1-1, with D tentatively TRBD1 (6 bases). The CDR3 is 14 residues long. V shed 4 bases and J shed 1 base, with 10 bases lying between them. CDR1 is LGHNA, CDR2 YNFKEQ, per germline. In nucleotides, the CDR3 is TGTGCCAGCAGCCCCGGACAGTCGAACACTGAAGCTTTCTTT. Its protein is CASSPGQSNTEAFF.

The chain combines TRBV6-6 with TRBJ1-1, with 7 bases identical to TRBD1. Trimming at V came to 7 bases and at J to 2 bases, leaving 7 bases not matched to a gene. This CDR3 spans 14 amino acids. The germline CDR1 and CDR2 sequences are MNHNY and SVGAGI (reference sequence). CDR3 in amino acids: CASILDRINTEAFF. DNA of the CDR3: TGTGCCAGCATTCTGGACAGGATTAACACTGAAGCTTTCTTT.

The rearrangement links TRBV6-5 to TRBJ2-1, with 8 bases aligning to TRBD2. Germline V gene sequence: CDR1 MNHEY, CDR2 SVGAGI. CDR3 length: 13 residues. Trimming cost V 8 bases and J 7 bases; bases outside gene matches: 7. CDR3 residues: CASSSIAGNEQFF. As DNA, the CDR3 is TGTGCCAGCTCGAGTATAGCGGGGAATGAGCAGTTCTTC.

CDR3 sequence (DNA): TGTGCCAGCAGCTTAGATTCATACCAACTAAATCAGCCCCAGCATTTT. Translating it yields CASSLDSYQLNQPQHF. The rearrangement uses TRBV7-2 and TRBJ1-5; D not resolved. CDR3 length: 16 residues. V lost 1 base and J lost 4, with 14 bases in between. From germline, CDR1 is SGHTA and CDR2 FQGNSA.

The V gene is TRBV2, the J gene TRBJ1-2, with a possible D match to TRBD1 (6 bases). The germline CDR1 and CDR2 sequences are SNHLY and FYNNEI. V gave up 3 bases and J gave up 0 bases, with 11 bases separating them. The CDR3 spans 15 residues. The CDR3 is CASSDTGKPNYGYTF. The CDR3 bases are TGTGCCAGCAGTGACACAGGGAAACCTAACTATGGCTACACCTTC.

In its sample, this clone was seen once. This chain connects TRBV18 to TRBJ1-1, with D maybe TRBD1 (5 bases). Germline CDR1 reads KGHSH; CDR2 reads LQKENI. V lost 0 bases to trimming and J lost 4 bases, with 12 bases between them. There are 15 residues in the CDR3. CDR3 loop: CASSPPLGEVTEAFF. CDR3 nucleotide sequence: TGTGCCAGCTCACCACCGTTAGGGGAGGTCACTGAAGCTTTCTTT.

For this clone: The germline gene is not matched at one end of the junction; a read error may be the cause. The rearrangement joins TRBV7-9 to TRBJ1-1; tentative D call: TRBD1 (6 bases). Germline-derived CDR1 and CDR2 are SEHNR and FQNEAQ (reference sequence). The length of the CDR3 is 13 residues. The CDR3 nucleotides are TGTTCCAGCAGCTTACAGGGTCGGACTGAAGCTTTCTTT. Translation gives CSSSLQGRTEAFF.

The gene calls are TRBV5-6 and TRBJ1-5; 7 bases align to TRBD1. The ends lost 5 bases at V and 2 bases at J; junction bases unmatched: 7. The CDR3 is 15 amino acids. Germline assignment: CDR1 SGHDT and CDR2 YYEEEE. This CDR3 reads CASRSRGMGNQPQHF. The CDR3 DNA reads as TGTGCCAGCAGGTCCAGGGGGATGGGCAATCAGCCCCAGCATTTT.

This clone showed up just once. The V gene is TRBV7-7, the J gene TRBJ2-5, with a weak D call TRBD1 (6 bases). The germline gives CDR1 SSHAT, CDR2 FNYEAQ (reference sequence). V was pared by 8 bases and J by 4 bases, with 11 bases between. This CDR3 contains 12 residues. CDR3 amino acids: CASGGLGETQYF. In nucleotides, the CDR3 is TGTGCCAGCGGGGGCTTGGGAGAGACCCAGTACTTC.

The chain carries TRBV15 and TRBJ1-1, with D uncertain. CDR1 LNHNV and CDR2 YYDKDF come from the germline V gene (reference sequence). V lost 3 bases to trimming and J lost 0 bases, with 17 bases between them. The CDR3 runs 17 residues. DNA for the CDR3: TGTGCCACCAGCAGCCCCGACTCTGGTTTTATGAACACTGAAGCTTTCTTT. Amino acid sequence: CATSSPDSGFMNTEAFF.

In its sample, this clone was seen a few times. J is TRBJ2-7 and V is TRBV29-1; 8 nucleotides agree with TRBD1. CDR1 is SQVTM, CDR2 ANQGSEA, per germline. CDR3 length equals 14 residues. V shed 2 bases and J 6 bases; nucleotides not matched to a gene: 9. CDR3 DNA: TGCAGCGTTGAAAGGGGGCAGGGGGCTGGCGAGCAGTACTTC. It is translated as CSVERGQGAGEQYF.

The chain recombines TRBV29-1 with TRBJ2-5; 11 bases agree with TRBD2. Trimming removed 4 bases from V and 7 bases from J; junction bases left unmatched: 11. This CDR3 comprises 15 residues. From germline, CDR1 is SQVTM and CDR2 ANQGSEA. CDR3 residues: CSVGITSGSVATQYF. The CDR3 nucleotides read TGCAGCGTTGGGATTACTAGCGGGAGTGTAGCGACCCAGTACTTC.

The CDR3 here is CASDLAGGTPYEQYF. CDR3 sequence (DNA): TGTGCCAGCGACTTAGCGGGAGGGACACCCTACGAGCAGTACTTC. This chain uses TRBV28 with TRBJ2-7, with TRBD2 matching 11 bases. The CDR3 is made up of 15 amino acids. Germline CDR1 reads MDHEN; CDR2 reads SYDVKM. V gave up 8 bases and J gave up 2 bases; unmatched junction bases: 8.

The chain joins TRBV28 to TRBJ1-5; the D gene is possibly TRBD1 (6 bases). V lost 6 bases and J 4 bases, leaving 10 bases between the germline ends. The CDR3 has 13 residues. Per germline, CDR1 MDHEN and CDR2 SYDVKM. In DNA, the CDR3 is TGTGCCAGCAGGCAAGACAGGAATCAGCCCCAGCATTTT. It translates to CASRQDRNQPQHF.